This entry concerns a single T cell receptor (beta chain). These data are taken from a study of shared clonotypes between healthy human individuals. About the research overall: The study enrolled a couple of women and a few men aged 18 to 49. Per-donor plates numbered three CD4 naive, three CD4 memory, two CD8 naive and one CD8 memory.

Assay used: immunoSEQ multiplex PCR; TCRdb lists only in-frame clones, some missing. The data contain 2.5 million or so clones, around nine tenths of them singletons. The receptor was derived from a man between 18 and 35 years old in good health. The sequencing input was naive CD4+ T cells sorted from blood. Subset noted: CD45RA+ positively selected.

The CDR3 sequence: CASSSLDPRGYTF. The CDR3 DNA sequence: TGTGCCAGCAGTAGCTTGGACCCCCGTGGCTACACCTTC. The V and J genes are TRBV6-1 and TRBJ1-2; D unclear. The germline V gene has CDR1 MNHNS and CDR2 SASEGT. With 5 bases removed from V and 7 bases from J, the gap between germline ends came to 14 bases. CDR3 length: 13 amino acids.